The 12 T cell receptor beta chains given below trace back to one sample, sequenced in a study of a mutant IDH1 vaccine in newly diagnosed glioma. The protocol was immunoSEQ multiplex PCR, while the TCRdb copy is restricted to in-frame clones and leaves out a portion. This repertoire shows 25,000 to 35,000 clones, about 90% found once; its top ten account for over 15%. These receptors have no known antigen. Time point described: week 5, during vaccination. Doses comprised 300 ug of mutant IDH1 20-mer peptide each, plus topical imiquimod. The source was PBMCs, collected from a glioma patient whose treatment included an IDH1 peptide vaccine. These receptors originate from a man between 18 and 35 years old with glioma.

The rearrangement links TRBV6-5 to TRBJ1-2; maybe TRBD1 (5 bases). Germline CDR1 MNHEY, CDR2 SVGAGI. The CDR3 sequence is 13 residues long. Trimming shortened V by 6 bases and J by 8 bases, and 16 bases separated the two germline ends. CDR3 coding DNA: TGTGCCAGCAGGGCCCCCTCAGGGTTGGGCTACACCTTC. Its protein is CASRAPSGLGYTF.

The CDR3 is CASSHTGDRPEAFF. In nucleotides, the CDR3 is TGCGCCAGCAGCCATACAGGGGATAGGCCTGAAGCTTTCTTT. The V call is TRBV4-3, the J call TRBJ1-1; 7 bases agree with TRBD1. The length of the CDR3 is 14 residues. Germline V gives CDR1 LGHNA, CDR2 YSLEER. J lost 6 bases, V lost 3 bases, and 7 bases had no gene match.

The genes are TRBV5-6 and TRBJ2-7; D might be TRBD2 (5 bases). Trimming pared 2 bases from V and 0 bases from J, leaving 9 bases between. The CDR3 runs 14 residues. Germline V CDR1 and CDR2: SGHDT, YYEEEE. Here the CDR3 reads CASSLAESSYEQYF. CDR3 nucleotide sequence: TGTGCCAGCAGCTTAGCGGAGAGCTCCTACGAGCAGTACTTC. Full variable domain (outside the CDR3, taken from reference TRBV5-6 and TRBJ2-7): DAGVTQSPTHLIKTRGQQVTLRCSPKSGHDTVSWYQQALGQGPQFIFQYYEEEERQRGNFPDRFSGHQFPNYSSELNVNALLLGDSALYLCASSLAESSYEQYFGPGTRLTVT.

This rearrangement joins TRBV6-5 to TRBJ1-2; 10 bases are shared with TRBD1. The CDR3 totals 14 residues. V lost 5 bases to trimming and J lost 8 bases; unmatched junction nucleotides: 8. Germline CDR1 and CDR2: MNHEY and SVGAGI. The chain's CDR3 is CASSTGQGVSGYTF. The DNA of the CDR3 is TGTGCCAGCAGTACCGGACAGGGGGTCTCGGGCTACACCTTC.

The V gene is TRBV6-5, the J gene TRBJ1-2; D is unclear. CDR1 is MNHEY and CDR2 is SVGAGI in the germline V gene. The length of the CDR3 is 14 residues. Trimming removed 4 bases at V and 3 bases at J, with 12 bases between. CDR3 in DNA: TGTGCCAGCAGTTGGAGGCGGCAGTACTATGGCTACACCTTC. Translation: CASSWRRQYYGYTF.

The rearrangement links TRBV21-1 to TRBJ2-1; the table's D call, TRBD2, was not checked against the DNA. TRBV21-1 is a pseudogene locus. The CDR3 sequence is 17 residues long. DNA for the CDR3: TGTGCCAGCAGCGTCCCTCTGGGGGGACTAGCGGGAGGAGAGCAGTTCTTC. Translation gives CASSVPLGGLAGGEQFF.

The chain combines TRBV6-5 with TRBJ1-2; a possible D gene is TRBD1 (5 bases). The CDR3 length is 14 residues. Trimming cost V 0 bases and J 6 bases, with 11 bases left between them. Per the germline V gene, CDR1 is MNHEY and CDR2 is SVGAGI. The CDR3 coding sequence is TGTGCCAGCAGTTACTCGCAAGGGGTGGATGGCTACACCTTC. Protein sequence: CASSYSQGVDGYTF.

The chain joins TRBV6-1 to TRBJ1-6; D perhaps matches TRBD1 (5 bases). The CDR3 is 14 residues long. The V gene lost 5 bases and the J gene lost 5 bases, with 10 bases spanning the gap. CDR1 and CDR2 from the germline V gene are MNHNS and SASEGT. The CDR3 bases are TGTGCCAGCAGTCAGGACATGAATAATTCACCCCTCCACTTT. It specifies CASSQDMNNSPLHF.

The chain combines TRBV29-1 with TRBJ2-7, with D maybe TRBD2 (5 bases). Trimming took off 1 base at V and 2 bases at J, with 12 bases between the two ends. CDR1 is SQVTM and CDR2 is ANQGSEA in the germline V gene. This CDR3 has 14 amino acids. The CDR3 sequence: CSVEGVARPYEQYF. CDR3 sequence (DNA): TGCAGCGTTGAAGGGGTAGCGAGGCCCTACGAGCAGTACTTC.

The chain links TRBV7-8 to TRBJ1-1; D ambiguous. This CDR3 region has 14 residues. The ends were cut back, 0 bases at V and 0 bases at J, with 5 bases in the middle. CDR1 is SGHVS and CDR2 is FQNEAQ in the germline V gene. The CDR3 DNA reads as TGTGCCAGCAGCTTAGCTGCTGTGAACACTGAAGCTTTCTTT. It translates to CASSLAAVNTEAFF.

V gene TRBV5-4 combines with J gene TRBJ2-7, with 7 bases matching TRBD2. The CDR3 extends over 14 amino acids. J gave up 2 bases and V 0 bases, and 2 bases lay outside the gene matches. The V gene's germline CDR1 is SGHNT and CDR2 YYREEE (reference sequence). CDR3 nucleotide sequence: TGTGCCAGCAGCTTGGGTGCGGGAGCCTACGAGCAGTACTTC. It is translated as CASSLGAGAYEQYF.

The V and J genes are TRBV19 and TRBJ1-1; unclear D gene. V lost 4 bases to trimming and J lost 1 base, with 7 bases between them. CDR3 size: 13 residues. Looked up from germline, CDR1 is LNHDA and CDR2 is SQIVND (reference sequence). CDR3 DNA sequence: TGTGCCAGTAGTACACAGACGAACACTGAAGCTTTCTTT. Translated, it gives CASSTQTNTEAFF.